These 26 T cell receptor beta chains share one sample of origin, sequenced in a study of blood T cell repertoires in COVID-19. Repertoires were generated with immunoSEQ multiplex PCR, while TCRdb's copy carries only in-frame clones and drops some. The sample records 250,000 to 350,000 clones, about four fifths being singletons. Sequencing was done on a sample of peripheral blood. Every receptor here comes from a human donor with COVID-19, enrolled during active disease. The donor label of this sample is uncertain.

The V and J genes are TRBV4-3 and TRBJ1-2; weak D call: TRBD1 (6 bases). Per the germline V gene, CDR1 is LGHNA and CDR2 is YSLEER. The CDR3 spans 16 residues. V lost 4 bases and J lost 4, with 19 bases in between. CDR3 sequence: CASSRWTERSSYGYTF. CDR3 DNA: TGCGCCAGCAGCCGGTGGACAGAACGATCGTCCTATGGCTACACCTTC.

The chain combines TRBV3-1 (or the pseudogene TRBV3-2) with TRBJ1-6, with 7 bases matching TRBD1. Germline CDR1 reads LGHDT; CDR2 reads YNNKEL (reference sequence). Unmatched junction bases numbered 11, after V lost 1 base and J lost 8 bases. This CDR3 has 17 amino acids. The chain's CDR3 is CASSQGRTGEVYSPLHF. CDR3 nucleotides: TGTGCCAGCAGCCAAGGACGGACAGGAGAAGTATATTCACCCCTCCACTTT.

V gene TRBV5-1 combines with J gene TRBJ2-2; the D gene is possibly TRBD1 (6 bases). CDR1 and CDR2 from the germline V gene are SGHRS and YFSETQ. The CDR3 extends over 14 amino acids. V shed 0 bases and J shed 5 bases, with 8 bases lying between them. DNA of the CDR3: TGCGCCAGCAGCTTGGCCGGGACAACCGGGGAGCTGTTTTTT. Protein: CASSLAGTTGELFF.

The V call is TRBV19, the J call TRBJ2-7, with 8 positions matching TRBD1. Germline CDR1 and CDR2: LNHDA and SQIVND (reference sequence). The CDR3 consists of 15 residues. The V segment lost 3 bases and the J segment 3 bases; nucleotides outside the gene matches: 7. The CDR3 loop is CASSMPWTGIYEQYF. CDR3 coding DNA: TGTGCCAGTAGTATGCCCTGGACAGGGATCTACGAGCAGTACTTC.

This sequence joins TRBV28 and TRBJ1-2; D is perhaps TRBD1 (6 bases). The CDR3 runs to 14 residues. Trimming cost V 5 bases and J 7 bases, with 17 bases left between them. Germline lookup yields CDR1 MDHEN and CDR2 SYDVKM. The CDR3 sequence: CASSLDRTAGGYTF. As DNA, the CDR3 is TGTGCCAGCAGTCTAGACAGGACCGCGGGTGGCTACACCTTC.

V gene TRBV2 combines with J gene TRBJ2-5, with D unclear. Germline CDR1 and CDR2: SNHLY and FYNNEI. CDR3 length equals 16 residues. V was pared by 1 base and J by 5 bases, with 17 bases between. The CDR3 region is CASSEGGQGSWETQYF. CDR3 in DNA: TGTGCCAGCAGTGAAGGTGGGCAAGGATCCTGGGAGACCCAGTACTTC.

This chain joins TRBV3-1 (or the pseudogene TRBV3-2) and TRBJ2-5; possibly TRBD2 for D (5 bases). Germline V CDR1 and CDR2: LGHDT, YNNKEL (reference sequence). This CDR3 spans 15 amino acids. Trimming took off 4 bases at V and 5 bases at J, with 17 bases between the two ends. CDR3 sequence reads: CASSLGIQLGETQYF. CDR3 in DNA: TGTGCCAGCAGCCTCGGGATTCAACTAGGGGAGACCCAGTACTTC.

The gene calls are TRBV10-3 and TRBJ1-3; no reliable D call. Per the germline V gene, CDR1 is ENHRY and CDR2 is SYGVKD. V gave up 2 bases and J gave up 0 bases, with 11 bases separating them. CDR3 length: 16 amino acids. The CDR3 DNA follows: TGTGCCATCAGTGAGGTGGTGGGGAGCTCTGGAAACACCATATATTTT. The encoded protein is CAISEVVGSSGNTIYF.

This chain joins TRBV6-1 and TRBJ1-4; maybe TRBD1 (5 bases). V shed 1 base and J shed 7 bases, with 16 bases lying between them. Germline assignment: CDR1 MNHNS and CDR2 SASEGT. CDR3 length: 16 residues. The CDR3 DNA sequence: TGTGCCAGCAGTGAAGTAGTCGGGGGAGGGAGTGAAAAACTGTTTTTT. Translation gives CASSEVVGGGSEKLFF.

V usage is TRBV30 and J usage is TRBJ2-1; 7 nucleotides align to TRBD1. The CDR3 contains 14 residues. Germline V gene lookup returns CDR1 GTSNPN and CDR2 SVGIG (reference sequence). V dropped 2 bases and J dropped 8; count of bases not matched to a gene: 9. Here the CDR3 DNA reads TGTGCCTGGAGTCCCGGACAGGCCGTGGATGAGCAGTTCTTC. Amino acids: CAWSPGQAVDEQFF.

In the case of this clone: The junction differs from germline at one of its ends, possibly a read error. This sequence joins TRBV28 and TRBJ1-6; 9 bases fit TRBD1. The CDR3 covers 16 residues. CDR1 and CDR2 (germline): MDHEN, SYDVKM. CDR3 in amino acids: CASSTGWDRANLPLHF. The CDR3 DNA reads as TGTGCCAGCAGTACAGGGTGGGACAGGGCCAATTTACCCCTCCACTTT.

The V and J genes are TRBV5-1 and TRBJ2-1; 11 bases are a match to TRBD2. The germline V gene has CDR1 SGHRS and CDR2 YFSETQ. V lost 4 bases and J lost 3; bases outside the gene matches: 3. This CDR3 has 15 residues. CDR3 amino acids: CASSAGTSGYNEQFF. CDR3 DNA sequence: TGCGCCAGCAGCGCCGGGACTAGCGGCTACAATGAGCAGTTCTTC.

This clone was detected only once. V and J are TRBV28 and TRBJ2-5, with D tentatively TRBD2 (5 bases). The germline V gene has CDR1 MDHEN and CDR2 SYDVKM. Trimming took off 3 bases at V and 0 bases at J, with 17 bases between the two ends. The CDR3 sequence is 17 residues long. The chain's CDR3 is CASSFGVLSAYQETQYF. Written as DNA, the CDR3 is TGTGCCAGCAGTTTCGGGGTACTGAGCGCCTACCAAGAGACCCAGTACTTC.

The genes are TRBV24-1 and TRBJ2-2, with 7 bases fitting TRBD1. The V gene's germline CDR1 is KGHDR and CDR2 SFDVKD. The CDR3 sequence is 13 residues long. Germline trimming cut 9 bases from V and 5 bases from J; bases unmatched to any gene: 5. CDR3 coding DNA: TGTGCCACCCGACAGGGCGAAACCGGGGAGCTGTTTTTT. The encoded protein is CATRQGETGELFF.

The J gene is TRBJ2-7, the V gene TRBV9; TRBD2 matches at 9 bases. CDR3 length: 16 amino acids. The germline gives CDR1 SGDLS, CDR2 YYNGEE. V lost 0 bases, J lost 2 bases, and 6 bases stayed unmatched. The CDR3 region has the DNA TGTGCCAGCAGCGTAGGGGGAGCGGGAGGAGCCTACGAGCAGTACTTC. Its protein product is CASSVGGAGGAYEQYF.

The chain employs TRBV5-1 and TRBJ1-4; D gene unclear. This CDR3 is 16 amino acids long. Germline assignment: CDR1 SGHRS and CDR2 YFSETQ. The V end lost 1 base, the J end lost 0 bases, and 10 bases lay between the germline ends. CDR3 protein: CASSLNSGATNEKLFF. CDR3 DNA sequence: TGCGCCAGCAGCTTGAACTCCGGTGCAACTAATGAAAAACTGTTTTTT.

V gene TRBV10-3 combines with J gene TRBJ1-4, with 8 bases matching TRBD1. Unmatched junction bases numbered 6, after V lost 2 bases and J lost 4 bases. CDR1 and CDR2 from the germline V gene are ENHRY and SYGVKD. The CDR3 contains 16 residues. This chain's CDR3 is CAISERQGLGNEKLFF. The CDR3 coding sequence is TGTGCCATCAGTGAGAGACAGGGGCTCGGTAATGAAAAACTGTTTTTT.

The CDR3 region is CASSKQGAGTGELFF. CDR3 coding DNA: TGCGCCAGCAGCAAGCAGGGGGCGGGCACCGGGGAGCTGTTTTTT. This chain connects TRBV5-1 to TRBJ2-2; 8 positions agree with TRBD1. Germline CDR1 SGHRS, CDR2 YFSETQ. V lost 4 bases and J lost 4; bases outside the gene matches: 6. The CDR3 runs to 15 residues.

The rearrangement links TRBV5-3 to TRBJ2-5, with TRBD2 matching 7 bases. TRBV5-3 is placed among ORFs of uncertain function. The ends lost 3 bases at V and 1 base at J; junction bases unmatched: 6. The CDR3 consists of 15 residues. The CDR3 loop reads CARSWKRGPQETQYF. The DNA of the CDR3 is TGTGCCAGAAGCTGGAAGCGGGGACCCCAAGAGACCCAGTACTTC.

CDR3 nucleotides: TGTGCCAGCAGCCAGGGGGGCCGTTTGAACACCGGGGAGCTGTTTTTT. It specifies CASSQGGRLNTGELFF. The V and J genes are TRBV5-4 and TRBJ2-2; D possibly corresponds to TRBD1 (7 bases). Germline CDR1 SGHNT, CDR2 YYREEE (reference sequence). Trimming stripped 4 bases from V and 1 base from J, with 14 bases between. There are 16 residues in the CDR3.

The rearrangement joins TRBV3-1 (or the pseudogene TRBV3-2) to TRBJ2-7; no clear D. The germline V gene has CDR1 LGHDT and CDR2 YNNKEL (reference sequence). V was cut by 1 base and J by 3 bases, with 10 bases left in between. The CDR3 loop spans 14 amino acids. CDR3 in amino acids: CASSQASQDYEQYF. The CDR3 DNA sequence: TGTGCCAGCAGCCAAGCGTCACAAGACTACGAGCAGTACTTC.

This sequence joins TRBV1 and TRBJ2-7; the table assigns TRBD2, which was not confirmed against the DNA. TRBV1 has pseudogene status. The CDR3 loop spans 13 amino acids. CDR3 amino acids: CTPRRTLSYEQYF. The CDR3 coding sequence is TGCACCCCACGGAGGACCCTCTCCTACGAGCAGTACTTC.

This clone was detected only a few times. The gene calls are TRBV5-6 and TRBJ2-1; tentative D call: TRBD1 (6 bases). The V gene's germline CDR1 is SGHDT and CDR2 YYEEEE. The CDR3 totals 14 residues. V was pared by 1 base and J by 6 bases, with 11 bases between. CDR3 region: CASSLPGTFNEQFF. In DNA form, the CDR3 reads TGTGCCAGCAGCTTGCCCGGGACATTCAATGAGCAGTTCTTC.

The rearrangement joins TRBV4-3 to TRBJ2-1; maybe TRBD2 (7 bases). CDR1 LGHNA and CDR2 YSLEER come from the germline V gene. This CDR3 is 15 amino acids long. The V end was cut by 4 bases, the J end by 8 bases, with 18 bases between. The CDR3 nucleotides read TGCGCCAGCAGCCTTTCGTTCAGGGGAGGGGATGAGCAGTTCTTC. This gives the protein CASSLSFRGGDEQFF.

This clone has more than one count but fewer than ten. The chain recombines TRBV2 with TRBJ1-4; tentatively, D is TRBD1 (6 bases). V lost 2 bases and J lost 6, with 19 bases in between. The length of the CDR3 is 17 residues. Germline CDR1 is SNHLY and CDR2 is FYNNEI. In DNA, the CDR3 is TGTGCCAGCAGTGAAAGGGCCGGATTGGGGGCCGATGAAAAACTGTTTTTT. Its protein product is CASSERAGLGADEKLFF.

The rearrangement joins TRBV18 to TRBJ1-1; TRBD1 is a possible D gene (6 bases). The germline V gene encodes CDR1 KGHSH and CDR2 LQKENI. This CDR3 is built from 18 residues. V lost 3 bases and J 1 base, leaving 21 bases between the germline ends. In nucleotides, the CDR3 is TGTGCCAGCTCACCTAACCCTCCAACAGGGCCCAGGAACACTGAAGCTTTCTTT. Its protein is CASSPNPPTGPRNTEAFF. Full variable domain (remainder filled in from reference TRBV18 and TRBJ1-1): NAGVMQNPRHLVRRRGQEARLRCSPMKGHSHVYWYRQLPEEGLKFMVYLQKENIIDESGMPKERFSAEFPKEGPSILRIQQVVRGDSAAYFCASSPNPPTGPRNTEAFFGQGTRLTVV.